These 5 T cell receptor beta chains share one sample of origin, sequenced in a study of T cells in Graves' hyperthyroidism and ophthalmopathy. Amplification of TCR beta CDR3 regions was performed using RNA transcripts as template. HTBI primers were the set used in a first-round RT-PCR of the TCR CDR3. TCRdb analysed the multiplex PCR reads with MiXCR anew, one entry per CDR3 protein. The sample has 300,000 to 450,000 distinct CDR3 sequences, under 15% seen once. The sample consisted of blood. The receptors stem from a woman aged 18-35 years with Graves' hyperthyroidism.

In its sample, this clonotype was seen a few times. Since a much larger clone is just one base distant, this may be a read error. This sequence joins TRBV6-2 or TRBV6-3 and TRBJ2-1; 12 bases match TRBD2. Germline CDR1 and CDR2: MNHEY and SVGEGT. V shed 7 bases, J shed 12 bases, and the junction held 10 bases outside the gene matches. The CDR3 totals 14 residues. Here the CDR3 reads CASTSGTSGYGQFF. Written as DNA, the CDR3 is TGTGCCAGCACCTCCGGGACTAGCGGGTATGGGCAGTTCTTC.

The CDR3 protein is CASSLSGGLKNEQFF. The CDR3 bases are TGTGCCAGCAGCTTGTCGGGGGGGTTGAAAAATGAGCAGTTCTTC. The chain links TRBV7-2 to TRBJ2-1, with 8 bases that match TRBD2. Unmatched junction bases numbered 8, after V lost 3 bases and J lost 7 bases. In germline, CDR1 is SGHTA, CDR2 FQGNSA. The CDR3 consists of 15 residues.

This clonotype was observed a handful of times. Given a much more abundant clone one base away, this may be a read error. The V call is TRBV28, the J call TRBJ1-3; no definite D call. The CDR3 totals 15 residues. Germline V gives CDR1 MDHEN, CDR2 SYDVKM. The CDR3 sequence: CACSYQVRAGNTIYF. CDR3 DNA: TGTGCCTGCAGTTATCAAGTACGGGCTGGAAACACCATATATTTT. Drawing the rest from reference TRBV28 and TRBJ1-3, the complete variable domain is DVKVTQSSRYLVKRTGEKVFLECVQDMDHENMFWYRQDPGLGLRLIYFSYDVKMKEKGDIPEGYSVSREKKERFSLILESASTNQTSMYLCACSYQVRAGNTIYFGEGSWLTVV.

This clonotype was seen at least ten times. The J gene is TRBJ2-7, the V gene TRBV28; D is undetermined. V was shortened by 3 bases and J by 6 bases, with 9 bases between the two germline ends. Germline CDR1 reads MDHEN; CDR2 reads SYDVKM. There are 12 residues in the CDR3. CDR3 sequence (DNA): TGTGCCAGCAGTTTCCCCACAACCGAGCAGTACTTC. It encodes CASSFPTTEQYF.

This clonotype has at least ten counts. The CDR3 sequence is CAISEAATNEKLFF. CDR3 bases: TGTGCCATCAGTGAGGCGGCAACTAATGAAAAACTGTTTTTT. This rearrangement joins TRBV10-3 to TRBJ1-4; D unclear. From germline, CDR1 is ENHRY and CDR2 SYGVKD. The V end was cut by 2 bases, the J end by 0 bases, with 4 bases between. The CDR3 runs to 14 residues.